This T cell receptor beta chain was found in a study of blood T cell repertoires in COVID-19. For the study at large: Both acute and convalescent COVID-19 samples were obtained from the United States, Italy and Spain. T cells, B-cell-depleted T cells, or PBMCs provided the cDNA or gDNA that served as material.

The CDR3 is made up of 15 amino acids. After removal of 2 bases from V and 5 bases from J, the junction contained 4 bases not matched to a gene. CDR1 SGHNT and CDR2 YYREEE come from the germline V gene (reference sequence). In the original workflow: Amplification with reference gene primers provided the estimates of nucleated cell counts. Libraries were prepared by immunoSEQ multiplex PCR; TCRdb keeps only in-frame clonotypes and omits some of them. The DNA gave D and trimming, while V, J and clone size come from that table. The data hold over 250,000 clones, with about 70% observed a single time. The receptor was isolated from a woman older than 75 with acute or convalescent COVID-19. The chain uses TRBV5-4 and TRBJ1-5, with TRBD1 identical over 10 bases. Sequencing was done on a sample of peripheral blood. The CDR3 sequence is CASSLSGTGDQPQHF. The CDR3 DNA reads as TGTGCCAGCAGCTTATCCGGGACAGGGGATCAGCCCCAGCATTTT.